This is a list of T cell receptor beta chains from one sample in a study of cytomegalovirus exposure and HLA in healthy donors. Sequencing used immunoSEQ multiplex PCR; TCRdb keeps in-frame clones, though not all of them. The data show 90,000 to 150,000 clones, roughly 80% seen once. The sequencing sample was made of PBMCs. The receptor source for this set is a man in his fifties in good health and CMV-seropositive. CDR3s include the opening cysteine and the closing phenylalanine or tryptophan. A D gene is named only where the DNA matches it firmly.

CDR3 protein | V gene | D gene | J gene
CASSRTYRMADYGYTF | TRBV4-3 | NA | TRBJ1-2
CAWDRTSGGVPEQFF | TRBV30 | TRBD2 | TRBJ2-1
CASSLGTSGPYEQYF | TRBV11-2 | TRBD2 | TRBJ2-7
CASSPARAGGSETQYF | TRBV5-4 | TRBD2 | TRBJ2-5
CASSLDGGYTEAFF | TRBV7-2 | NA | TRBJ1-1
CASSSGRDRGTNEQFF | TRBV5-1 | TRBD1 | TRBJ2-1
CASSHRRDSSEAFF | TRBV28 | NA | TRBJ1-1
CASSYGLTGDDTEAFF | TRBV6-5 | TRBD1 | TRBJ1-1
CATSRDRSGANVLTF | TRBV15 | NA | TRBJ2-6
CSARIDYEQYF | TRBV20-1 | NA | TRBJ2-7
CASSRTGSGPYNEQFF | TRBV16 | NA | TRBJ2-1
CASSEMGRDVGGYTF | TRBV6-1 | NA | TRBJ1-2
CAWSRDRPYGYTF | TRBV30 | NA | TRBJ1-2
CASSVWPSSYNEQFF | TRBV2 | NA | TRBJ2-1
CASSLGVGLAGGRDTQYF | TRBV7-2 | TRBD2 | TRBJ2-3
CASSVYSGTGGSPLHF | TRBV2 | TRBD1 | TRBJ1-6
CSVEVGDRVINEQFF | TRBV29-1 | TRBD1 | TRBJ2-1
CAWSVGVEAFF | TRBV30 | NA | TRBJ1-1
CASSPGPGDYGYTF | TRBV5-1 | NA | TRBJ1-2
CASSLNRGSHNEQFF | TRBV7-2 | TRBD1 | TRBJ2-1
CASSRDRGNTGELFF | TRBV6-5 | TRBD1 | TRBJ2-2
CASSFHETGTKETQYF | TRBV7-6 | NA | TRBJ2-5
CASSLGTESNQPQHF | TRBV5-1 | NA | TRBJ1-5
CASSIDQGGRVELFF | TRBV19 | TRBD1 | TRBJ1-4
CASSLGTAQETQYF | TRBV5-1 | TRBD1 | TRBJ2-5
CASGTRIDNEQFF | TRBV2 | TRBD2 | TRBJ2-1
CASSSIPGLAGEETQYF | TRBV5-1 | TRBD2 | TRBJ2-5
CASRARGGASTDTQYF | TRBV2 | TRBD2 | TRBJ2-3
CASWSLSGETQYF | TRBV5-1 | NA | TRBJ2-5
CASSYGQGPSGYTF | TRBV6-5 | TRBD1 | TRBJ1-2
CASFQASGNLGEQYF | TRBV10-2 | TRBD2 | TRBJ2-7
CSVGDSKETQYF | TRBV29-1 | NA | TRBJ2-5
CASSSPSPRQGAGGANVLTF | TRBV19 | TRBD1 | TRBJ2-6
CASSLVGQGTDTQYF | TRBV5-1 | TRBD1 | TRBJ2-3
CASSITPGTGNSPLHF | TRBV19 | TRBD1 | TRBJ1-6
CASSEEDRGYSNEKLFF | TRBV6-1 | TRBD1 | TRBJ1-4
CASSLAFAGANVLTF | TRBV11-3 | NA | TRBJ2-6
CASSTTGAAEQFF | TRBV7-9 | TRBD1 | TRBJ2-1
CASSLDLQGWQNTEAFF | TRBV5-1 | TRBD1 | TRBJ1-1
CASSLLWTGMDTEAFF | TRBV5-6 | TRBD1 | TRBJ1-1
CAWSSNSYEQYF | TRBV30 | NA | TRBJ2-7
CASSQAQGALNEQFF | TRBV4-1 | TRBD1 | TRBJ2-1
CASTLQGANTEAFF | TRBV2 | TRBD1 | TRBJ1-1
CASSLNQQGRGAFF | TRBV5-1 | NA | TRBJ1-1
CSVADREDQPQHF | TRBV29-1 | TRBD1 | TRBJ1-5
CASSLVGGVGTEAFF | TRBV7-9 | NA | TRBJ1-1
CASSLEASGKAFF | TRBV7-6 | NA | TRBJ1-1
CASSPINRASNQPQHF | TRBV6-6 | NA | TRBJ1-5
CAWSVREGQPQHF | TRBV30 | NA | TRBJ1-5